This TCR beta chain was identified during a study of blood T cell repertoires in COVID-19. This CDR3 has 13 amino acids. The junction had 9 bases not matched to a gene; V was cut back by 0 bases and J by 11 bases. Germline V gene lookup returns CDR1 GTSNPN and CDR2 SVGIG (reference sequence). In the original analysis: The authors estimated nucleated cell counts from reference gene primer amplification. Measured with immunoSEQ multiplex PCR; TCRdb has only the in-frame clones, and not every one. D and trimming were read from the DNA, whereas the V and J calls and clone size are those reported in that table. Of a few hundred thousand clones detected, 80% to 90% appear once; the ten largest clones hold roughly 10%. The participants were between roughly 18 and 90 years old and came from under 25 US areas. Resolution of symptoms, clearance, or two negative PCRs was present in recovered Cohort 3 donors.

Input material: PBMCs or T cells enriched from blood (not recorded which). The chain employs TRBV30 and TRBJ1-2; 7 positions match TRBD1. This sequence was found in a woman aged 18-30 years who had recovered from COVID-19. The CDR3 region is CAWSVIRGQDYTF. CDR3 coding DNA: TGTGCCTGGAGTGTAATTCGTGGACAGGATTACACCTTC.